Listed below are T cell receptor beta chains from one sample, sequenced in a study of cytomegalovirus exposure and HLA in healthy donors. Libraries were prepared by immunoSEQ multiplex PCR; TCRdb keeps only in-frame clonotypes and omits some of them. The sample records about 120,000 clones, 88% being singletons. The sample was PBMCs. The receptors stem from a woman aged 18-29 years in good health and CMV-seropositive. CDR3s include the opening cysteine and the closing phenylalanine or tryptophan. Each record gives: V gene, CDR3 length, J gene, CDR3 protein.

TRBV9	12	TRBJ2-1	CASSAYYNEQFF
TRBV27	14	TRBJ1-1	CASSLYLRATEAFF
TRBV5-1	14	TRBJ1-1	CASSLGAAGTEAFF
TRBV19	13	TRBJ2-3	CASAGRITDTQYF
TRBV7-9	16	TRBJ1-1	CASSAGTGGREVRAFF
TRBV5-4	14	TRBJ1-1	CASSPYGQGAEAFF
TRBV7-1	13	TRBJ1-2	CASSDGSEDGYTF
TRBV6-1	17	TRBJ2-7	CASSEQPDSGKAYEQYF
TRBV19	15	TRBJ2-1	CASQEGGAYHNEQFF
TRBV19	15	TRBJ1-2	CASSISTGGNYGYTF
TRBV6-4	15	TRBJ2-3	CASSDSGGATDTQYF
TRBV27	15	TRBJ2-1	CASSLGRGPYNEQFF
TRBV18	13	TRBJ1-2	CASSPPGRDGYTF
TRBV9	15	TRBJ1-6	CASSVGGSSYSPLHF
TRBV5-1	14	TRBJ2-2	CASRTGADTGELFF
TRBV11-2	12	TRBJ2-7	CASSSYSYEQYF
TRBV6-1	12	TRBJ1-2	CASRARGYGYTF
TRBV27	13	TRBJ1-1	CASSLWSQTEAFF
TRBV11-3	14	TRBJ2-7	CASSPGLAGYEQYF
TRBV2	13	TRBJ1-1	CASRTDRATEAFF
TRBV10-3	12	TRBJ1-3	CAIRVNPYTIYF
TRBV13	16	TRBJ1-1	CASSLDQGRMNTEAFF
TRBV7-6	13	TRBJ2-1	CASSLDTYNEQFF
TRBV5-4	12	TRBJ2-7	CASAFAGDEQYF
TRBV6-1	13	TRBJ1-2	CASSLLGENGYTF
TRBV30	15	TRBJ2-5	CAWSGPLAVQETQYF
TRBV27	15	TRBJ1-1	CASSSLGVGNTEAFF
TRBV4-1	17	TRBJ1-2	CASSQGRPDRANYGYTF
TRBV2	14	TRBJ2-4	CASASSVSANIQYF
TRBV9	13	TRBJ2-7	CASSGQGAYEQYF
TRBV12-5	12	TRBJ2-3	CASGLSRDTQYF
TRBV4-2	14	TRBJ1-2	CASSQPRTGGGLDF
TRBV11-2	15	TRBJ2-1	CASSLVVSSYNEQFF
TRBV7-2	17	TRBJ1-2	CASSLAKDRRANYGYTF
TRBV9	15	TRBJ2-7	CASSVGGLAIYEQYF
TRBV25-1	18	TRBJ2-1	CASSGSSTGTGLGREQFF
TRBV11-1	14	TRBJ1-1	CASSLWTVNTEAFF
TRBV6-5	13	TRBJ1-2	CATRWGTNYGYTF
TRBV7-7	13	TRBJ2-2	CASSLTGTGELFF
TRBV4-1	18	TRBJ1-5	CASSQDGIESYSNQPQHF